A single sample gave rise to the 8 T cell receptor beta chains below, sequenced in a study of T-cell reconstitution after alpha-beta-depleted transplantation in children. Using unique molecular identifiers, the investigators prepared the TCRbeta library. From the PCR reads, TCRdb called clonotypes with MiXCR, one entry per CDR3 protein. This sample carries around 250,000 distinct CDR3 sequences, around 9.6% of them seen once, and the ten largest clones take roughly a tenth. The source material was PBMCs from the stem cell graft donor, sampled from the stem cell graft. The receptors come from a human donor who donated a stem cell graft to a child with SCID.

In this sample, this clonotype turned up a few times. The chain joins TRBV12-3 or TRBV12-4 to TRBJ1-1; D is ambiguous. Trimming took off 6 bases at V and 5 bases at J, with 19 bases between the two ends. CDR3 size: 15 residues. The CDR3 protein is CASRIQILTSTEAFF. CDR3 coding DNA: TGTGCCAGCAGAATCCAAATTCTTACCAGTACTGAAGCTTTCTTT.

This clonotype was seen repeatedly, ten times or more. The chain is built from TRBV12-3 or TRBV12-4 and TRBJ2-7; TRBD1 matches 7 bases. V lost 1 base to trimming and J lost 0 bases; unmatched junction nucleotides: 9. This CDR3 is built from 17 residues. The CDR3 loop is CASSLVQGSLFSYEQYF. CDR3 DNA sequence: TGTGCCAGCAGTTTAGTACAGGGGTCCCTCTTCTCCTACGAGCAGTACTTC.

This clonotype has ten or more counts. The chain combines TRBV13 with TRBJ2-1; D remains unclear. The V end lost 4 bases, the J end lost 10 bases, and 14 bases lay between the germline ends. Germline loops: CDR1 PRHDT, CDR2 FYEKMQ (reference sequence). The CDR3 covers 13 residues. The CDR3 here is CASSSSGAGEQFF. CDR3 bases: TGTGCCAGCAGCTCCTCGGGCGCCGGGGAGCAGTTCTTC.

This clonotype was picked up a small number of times. The V call is TRBV27, the J call TRBJ1-6, with D possibly being TRBD1 (5 bases). Per the germline V gene, CDR1 is MNHEY and CDR2 is SMNVEV (reference sequence). The CDR3 is made up of 16 amino acids. The germline V and J ends were trimmed by 2 bases and 4 bases, with 12 bases remaining between them. The CDR3 loop reads CASSLTGQGYNSPLHF. In DNA, the CDR3 is TGTGCCAGCAGTTTAACGGGCCAGGGATATAATTCACCCCTCCACTTT.

This clonotype was seen a few times. The chain combines TRBV29-1 with TRBJ2-5; D is unresolved. CDR1 and CDR2 from the germline V gene are SQVTM and ANQGSEA. The CDR3 contains 12 residues. Trimming cost V 5 bases and J 5 bases, with 12 bases left between them. The chain's CDR3 is CSVITTGETQYF. CDR3 sequence (DNA): TGCAGCGTTATTACGACTGGGGAGACCCAGTACTTC. Full variable domain (missing parts from reference TRBV29-1 and TRBJ2-5): SAVISQKPSRDICQRGTSLTIQCQVDSQVTMMFWYRQQPGQSLTLIATANQGSEATYESGFVIDKFPISRPNLTFSTLTVSNMSPEDSSIYLCSVITTGETQYFGPGTRLLVL.

In regard to this clonotype: The CDR3 does not end in the conserved phenylalanine or tryptophan, so this is likely a read error. The DNA is left out, because the CDR3 cannot be placed on it with certainty; the CDR3 is given as TCRdb lists it. The chain combines TRBV5-1 with TRBJ2-1; whether TRBD2, the table's D call, matches the DNA was not checked. Counting both end residues, the CDR3 totals 16 amino acids. Germline V gene sequence: CDR1 SGHRS, CDR2 YFSETQ. This chain's CDR3 is CASSLALAGAYNEQLL.

This clonotype was seen more than once but under ten times. The V call is TRBV19, the J call TRBJ1-1; D is perhaps TRBD1 (6 bases). The germline CDR1 and CDR2 sequences are LNHDA and SQIVND (reference sequence). The V and J ends lost 5 bases and 3 bases respectively, with 13 bases between them. The CDR3 is 14 amino acids. CDR3 DNA: TGTGCCAGTAGTCCCTTCGGACAGTACACTGAAGCTTTCTTT. Encoded protein: CASSPFGQYTEAFF.

The rearrangement links TRBV6-5 to TRBJ2-6; 10 nucleotides agree with TRBD1. CDR1 is MNHEY and CDR2 is SVGAGI in the germline V gene. The V and J ends lost 2 bases and 2 bases, in that order; junction bases with no gene match: 6. The length of the CDR3 is 18 residues. Written as DNA, the CDR3 is TGTGCCAGCAGTTACCTGACAGGGGGCGCGGCTGGGGCCAACGTCCTGACTTTC. Translation gives CASSYLTGGAAGANVLTF.